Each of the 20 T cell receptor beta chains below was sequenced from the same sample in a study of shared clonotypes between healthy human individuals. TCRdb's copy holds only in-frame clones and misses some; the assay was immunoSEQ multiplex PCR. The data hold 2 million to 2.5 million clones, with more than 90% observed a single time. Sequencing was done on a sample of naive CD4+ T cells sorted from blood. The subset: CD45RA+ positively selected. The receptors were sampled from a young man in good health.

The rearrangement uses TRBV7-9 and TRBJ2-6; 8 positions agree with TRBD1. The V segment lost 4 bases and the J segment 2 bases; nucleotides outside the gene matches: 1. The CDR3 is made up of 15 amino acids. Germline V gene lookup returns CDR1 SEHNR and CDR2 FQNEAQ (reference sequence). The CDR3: CASSSDRAGANVLTF. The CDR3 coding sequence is TGTGCCAGCAGCTCGGACAGGGCTGGGGCCAACGTCCTGACTTTC. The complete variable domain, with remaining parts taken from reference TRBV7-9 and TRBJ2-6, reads DTGVSQNPRHKITKRGQNVTFRCDPISEHNRLYWYRQTLGQGPEFLTYFQNEAQLEKSRLLSDRFSAERPKGSFSTLEIQRTEQGDSAMYLCASSSDRAGANVLTFGAGSRLTVL.

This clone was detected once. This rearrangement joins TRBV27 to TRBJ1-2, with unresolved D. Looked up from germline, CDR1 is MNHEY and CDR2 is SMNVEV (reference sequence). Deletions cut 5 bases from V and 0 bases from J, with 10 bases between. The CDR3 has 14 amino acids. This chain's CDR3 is CASSHRTANYGYTF. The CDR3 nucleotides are TGTGCCAGCAGTCATAGGACGGCTAACTATGGCTACACCTTC.

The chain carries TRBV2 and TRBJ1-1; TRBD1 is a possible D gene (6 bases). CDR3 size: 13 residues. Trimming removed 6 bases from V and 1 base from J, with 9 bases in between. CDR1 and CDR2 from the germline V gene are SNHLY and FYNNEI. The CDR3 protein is CASRARGNTEAFF. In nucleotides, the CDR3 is TGTGCCAGCAGAGCCAGGGGGAACACTGAAGCTTTCTTT.

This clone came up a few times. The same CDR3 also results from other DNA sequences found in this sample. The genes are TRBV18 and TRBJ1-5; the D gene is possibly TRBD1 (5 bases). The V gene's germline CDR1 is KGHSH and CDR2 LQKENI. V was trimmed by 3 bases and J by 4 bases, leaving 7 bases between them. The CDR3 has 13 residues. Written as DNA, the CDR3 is TGTGCCAGCTCACCGACAGATAATCAGCCCCAGCATTTT. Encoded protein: CASSPTDNQPQHF.

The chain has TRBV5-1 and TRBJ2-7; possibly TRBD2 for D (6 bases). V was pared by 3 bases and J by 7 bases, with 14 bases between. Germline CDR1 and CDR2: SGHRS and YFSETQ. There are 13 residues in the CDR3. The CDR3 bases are TGCGCCAGCAGCTCCTGGCCCGGGGGTGAGCAGTACTTC. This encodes CASSSWPGGEQYF. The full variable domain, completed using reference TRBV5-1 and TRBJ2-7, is KAGVTQTPRYLIKTRGQQVTLSCSPISGHRSVSWYQQTPGQGLQFLFEYFSETQRNKGNFPGRFSGRQFSNSRSEMNVSTLELGDSALYLCASSSWPGGEQYFGPGTRLTVT.

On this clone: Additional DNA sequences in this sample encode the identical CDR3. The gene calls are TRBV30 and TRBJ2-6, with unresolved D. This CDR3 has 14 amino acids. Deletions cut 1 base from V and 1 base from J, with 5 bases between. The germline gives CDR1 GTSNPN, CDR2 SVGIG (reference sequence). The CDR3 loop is CAWSEGSGANVLTF. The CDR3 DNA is TGTGCCTGGAGTGAAGGATCTGGGGCCAACGTCCTGACTTTC.

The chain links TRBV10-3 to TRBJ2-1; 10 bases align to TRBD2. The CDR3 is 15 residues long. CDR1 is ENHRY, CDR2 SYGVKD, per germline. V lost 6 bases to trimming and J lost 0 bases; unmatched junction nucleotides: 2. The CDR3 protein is CAIRSGGGSYNEQFF. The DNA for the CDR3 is TGTGCCATCAGAAGCGGGGGGGGCTCCTACAATGAGCAGTTCTTC.

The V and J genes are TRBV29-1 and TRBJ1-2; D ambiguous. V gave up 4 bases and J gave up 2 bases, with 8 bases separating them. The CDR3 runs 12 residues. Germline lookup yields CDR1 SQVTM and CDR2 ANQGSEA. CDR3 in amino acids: CSVVRENYGYTF. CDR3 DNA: TGCAGCGTTGTTCGGGAAAACTATGGCTACACCTTC.

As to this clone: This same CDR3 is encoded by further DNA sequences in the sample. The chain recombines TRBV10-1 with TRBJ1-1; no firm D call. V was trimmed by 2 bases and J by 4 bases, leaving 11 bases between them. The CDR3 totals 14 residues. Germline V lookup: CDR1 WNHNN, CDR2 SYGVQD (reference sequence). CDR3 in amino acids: CASSEGGLGTEAFF. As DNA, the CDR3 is TGCGCCAGCAGTGAGGGAGGGCTGGGCACTGAAGCTTTCTTT.

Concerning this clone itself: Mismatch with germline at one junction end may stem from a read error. The CDR3 sequence: CASRLGGTNTGELFF. For the CDR3, the DNA is TGCGCCAGCAGGTTGGGAGGGACGAACACCGGGGAGCTGTTTTTT. The J gene is TRBJ2-2, the V gene TRBV5-1, with 7 bases identical to TRBD2. There are 15 residues in the CDR3. The germline V gene encodes CDR1 SGHRS and CDR2 YFSETQ.

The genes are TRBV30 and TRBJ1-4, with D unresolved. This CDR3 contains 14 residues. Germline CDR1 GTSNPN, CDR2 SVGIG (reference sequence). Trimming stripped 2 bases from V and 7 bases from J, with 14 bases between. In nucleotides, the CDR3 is TGTGCCTGGAGTTCCGGTAATTGGGGTGAAAAACTGTTTTTT. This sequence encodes CAWSSGNWGEKLFF.

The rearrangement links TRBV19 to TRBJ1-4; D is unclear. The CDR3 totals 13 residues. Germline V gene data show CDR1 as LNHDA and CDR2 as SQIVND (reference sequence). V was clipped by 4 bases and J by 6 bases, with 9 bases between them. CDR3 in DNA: TGTGCCAGTAGTACCCTGGCAGATGAAAAACTGTTTTTT. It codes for CASSTLADEKLFF.

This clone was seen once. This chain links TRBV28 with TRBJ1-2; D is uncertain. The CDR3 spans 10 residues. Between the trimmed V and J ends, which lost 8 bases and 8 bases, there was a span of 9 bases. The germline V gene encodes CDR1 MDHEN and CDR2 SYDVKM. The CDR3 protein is CASPTVGYTF. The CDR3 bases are TGTGCCAGCCCCACGGTCGGCTACACCTTC.

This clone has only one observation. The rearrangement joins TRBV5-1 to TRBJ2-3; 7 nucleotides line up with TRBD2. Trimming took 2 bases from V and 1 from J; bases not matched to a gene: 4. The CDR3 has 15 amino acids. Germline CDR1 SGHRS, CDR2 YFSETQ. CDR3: CASSFREVGTDTQYF. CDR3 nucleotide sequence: TGCGCCAGCAGCTTCCGGGAGGTAGGCACAGATACGCAGTATTTT.

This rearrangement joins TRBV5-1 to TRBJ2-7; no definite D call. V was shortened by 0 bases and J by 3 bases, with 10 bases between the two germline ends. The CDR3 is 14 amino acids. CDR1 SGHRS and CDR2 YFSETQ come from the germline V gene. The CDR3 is CASSLASDIYEQYF. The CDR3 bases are TGCGCCAGCAGCTTGGCGTCTGATATCTACGAGCAGTACTTC.

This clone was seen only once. CDR3 amino acids: CASTEPYYEQYF. CDR3 coding DNA: TGTGCCAGCACTGAGCCTTACTACGAGCAGTACTTC. J is TRBJ2-7 and V is TRBV25-1; D gene unclear. The germline V gene encodes CDR1 MGHDK and CDR2 SYGVNS. The CDR3 covers 12 residues. Trimming cost V 7 bases and J 3 bases, with 10 bases left between them.

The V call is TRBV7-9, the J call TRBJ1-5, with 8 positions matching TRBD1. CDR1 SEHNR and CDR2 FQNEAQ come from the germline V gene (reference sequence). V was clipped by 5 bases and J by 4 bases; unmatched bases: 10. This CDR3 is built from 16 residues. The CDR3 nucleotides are TGTGCCAGCAGCGCGGAGTGGACAGGGCTGAATCAGCCCCAGCATTTT. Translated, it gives CASSAEWTGLNQPQHF.

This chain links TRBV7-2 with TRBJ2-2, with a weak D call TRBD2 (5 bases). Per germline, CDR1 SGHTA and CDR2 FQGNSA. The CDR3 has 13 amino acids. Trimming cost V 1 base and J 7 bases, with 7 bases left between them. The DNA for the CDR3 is TGTGCCAGCAGCTTAGGGAGGTTCGGGGAGCTGTTTTTT. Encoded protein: CASSLGRFGELFF. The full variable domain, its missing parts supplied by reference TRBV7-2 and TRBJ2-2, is GAGVSQSPSNKVTEKGKDVELRCDPISGHTALYWYRQSLGQGLEFLIYFQGNSAPDKSGLPSDRFSAERTGGSVSTLTIQRTQQEDSAVYLCASSLGRFGELFFGEGSRLTVL.

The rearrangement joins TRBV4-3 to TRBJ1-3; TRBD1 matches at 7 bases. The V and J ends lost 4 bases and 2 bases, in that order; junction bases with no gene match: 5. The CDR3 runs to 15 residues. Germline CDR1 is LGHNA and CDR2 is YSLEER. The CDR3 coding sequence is TGCGCCAGCAGCCCGTCGACAGGGCCTGGAAACACCATATATTTT. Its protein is CASSPSTGPGNTIYF.

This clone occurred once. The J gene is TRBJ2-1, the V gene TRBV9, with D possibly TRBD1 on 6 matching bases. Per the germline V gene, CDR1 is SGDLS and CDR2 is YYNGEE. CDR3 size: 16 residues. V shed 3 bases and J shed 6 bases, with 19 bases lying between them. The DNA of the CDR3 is TGTGCCAGCAGCGGGCCGGGACGAGGGGGAGTCAATGAGCAGTTCTTC. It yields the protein CASSGPGRGGVNEQFF.